A single sample gave rise to the 20 T cell receptor beta chains below, sequenced in a study of blood T cell repertoires in COVID-19. Generated by immunoSEQ multiplex PCR, the TCRdb table keeps only in-frame clones and is missing some. The sample has over 150,000 clones, 65% to 85% seen once. The sample consisted of peripheral blood. The receptors here all came from a woman of 80 years or more with active or convalescent COVID-19.

The chain links TRBV24-1 to TRBJ2-7; 11 bases match TRBD1. Germline V gene sequence: CDR1 KGHDR, CDR2 SFDVKD. The CDR3 runs 15 residues. The junction had 10 bases not matched to a gene; V was cut back by 10 bases and J by 3 bases. DNA for the CDR3: TGTGCCACTTATCTCCGGGGACAGGGGGGCTACGAGCAGTACTTC. Translation gives CATYLRGQGGYEQYF.

The chain employs TRBV11-3 and TRBJ2-2; D gene unclear. The length of the CDR3 is 17 residues. V shed 0 bases and J shed 0 bases, with 11 bases lying between them. Germline CDR1 and CDR2: SGHNT and YENEEA. The CDR3 sequence: CASSLDRAGTNTGELFF. The DNA of the CDR3 is TGTGCCAGCAGCTTAGACCGCGCAGGAACGAACACCGGGGAGCTGTTTTTT.

The chain links TRBV30 to TRBJ1-1; 7 bases match TRBD1. The CDR3 totals 14 residues. V lost 3 bases and J lost 1; bases outside the gene matches: 5. CDR1 and CDR2 (germline): GTSNPN, SVGIG (reference sequence). CDR3 sequence: CAWSSGTANTEAFF. The DNA of the CDR3 is TGTGCCTGGAGCTCCGGGACAGCGAACACTGAAGCTTTCTTT.

The chain uses TRBV6-6 and TRBJ1-1, with 10 bases lining up with TRBD1. The CDR3 has 15 residues. V trimming: 4 bases; J trimming: 5 bases; junction bases outside the gene matches: 7. Germline CDR1 and CDR2: MNHNY and SVGAGI (reference sequence). CDR3 sequence reads: CASSSVGQGRTEAFF. The CDR3, as DNA: TGTGCCAGCAGTTCCGTGGGACAGGGGAGAACTGAAGCTTTCTTT.

The chain joins TRBV5-6 to TRBJ2-2; no reliable D call. Germline assignment: CDR1 SGHDT and CDR2 YYEEEE. The CDR3 runs to 16 residues. With 0 bases removed from V and 1 base from J, the gap between germline ends came to 10 bases. The DNA of the CDR3 is TGTGCCAGCAGCTTGGGGAGTGCGGTGAACACCGGGGAGCTGTTTTTT. Translated, it gives CASSLGSAVNTGELFF.

The V call is TRBV7-8, the J call TRBJ2-1, with TRBD1 matching 9 bases. This CDR3 is 17 amino acids long. V was clipped by 5 bases and J by 5 bases; unmatched bases: 13. From germline, CDR1 is SGHVS and CDR2 FQNEAQ. The CDR3 DNA is TGTGCCAGCAGCCAAACCCCCTGGGACAGGGACCACAATGAGCAGTTCTTC. Protein: CASSQTPWDRDHNEQFF.

The V gene is TRBV6-1, the J gene TRBJ1-5; D unclear. The CDR3 sequence is 15 residues long. V lost 3 bases and J lost 3, with 12 bases in between. CDR1 and CDR2 from the germline V gene are MNHNS and SASEGT. The CDR3: CASSDLTGFNQPQHF. The DNA for the CDR3 is TGTGCCAGCAGTGATTTGACGGGTTTCAATCAGCCCCAGCATTTT.

The chain has TRBV5-8 and TRBJ2-7; D is unclear. Looked up from germline, CDR1 is SGHTS and CDR2 is YDEGEE. CDR3 length: 11 residues. The CDR3 region is CATAIAGEQYF. CDR3 coding DNA: TGTGCTACTGCTATAGCCGGGGAGCAGTACTTC.

J is TRBJ1-6 and V is TRBV3-1 (or the pseudogene TRBV3-2); D remains unclear. V lost 4 bases, J lost 1 base, and 11 bases lay in between. The CDR3 contains 16 residues. Germline V CDR1 and CDR2: LGHDT, YNNKEL (reference sequence). The CDR3 nucleotides read TGTGCCAGCAGCCTGGGCAGCTCTTCCTATAATTCACCCCTCCACTTT. This sequence encodes CASSLGSSSYNSPLHF.

This chain joins TRBV19 and TRBJ2-3; 7 bases agree with TRBD1. The CDR3 contains 15 residues. Germline trimming cut 6 bases from V and 6 bases from J; bases unmatched to any gene: 12. CDR1 LNHDA and CDR2 SQIVND come from the germline V gene (reference sequence). The CDR3 reads CASRLTGVSLDTQYF. CDR3 sequence (DNA): TGTGCCAGTAGGCTCACAGGGGTTTCCCTGGATACGCAGTATTTT.

The chain has TRBV6-5 and TRBJ2-3, with 8 bases identical to TRBD2. Unmatched junction bases numbered 8, after V lost 6 bases and J lost 3 bases. The V gene's germline CDR1 is MNHEY and CDR2 SVGAGI. The CDR3 sequence is 15 residues long. The CDR3 DNA reads TGTGCCAGCAGCTCCTGGGGCGGGGGGACAGATACGCAGTATTTT. It specifies CASSSWGGGTDTQYF.

The chain recombines TRBV7-2 with TRBJ1-5; 7 nucleotides line up with TRBD1. The CDR3 contains 14 residues. CDR1 and CDR2 (germline): SGHTA, FQGNSA. V lost 5 bases and J lost 7; bases outside the gene matches: 8. The CDR3 DNA reads as TGTGCCAGCAGCGAAGGACAGGTCGGGCAGCCCCAGCATTTT. Translating gives CASSEGQVGQPQHF.

CDR3 sequence reads: CASSPVGTGEPNTEAFF. In DNA form, the CDR3 reads TGTGCCAGCTCACCGGTGGGCACAGGGGAGCCCAACACTGAAGCTTTCTTT. The rearrangement links TRBV18 to TRBJ1-1; the match to TRBD1 covers 7 bases. The length of the CDR3 is 17 residues. The germline CDR1 and CDR2 sequences are KGHSH and LQKENI. V lost 3 bases, J lost 2 bases, and 12 bases stayed unmatched.

The chain recombines TRBV18 with TRBJ2-2, with 7 bases fitting TRBD1. The CDR3 has 15 residues. CDR1 and CDR2 from the germline V gene are KGHSH and LQKENI. V lost 6 bases and J lost 1; bases outside the gene matches: 5. DNA for the CDR3: TGTGCCAGCTCCCAGGGACAGATGAACACCGGGGAGCTGTTTTTT. Translation: CASSQGQMNTGELFF.

This clone has only one observation. This chain uses TRBV18 with TRBJ1-1, with 11 bases identical to TRBD1. This CDR3 has 15 residues. V shed 3 bases and J 7 bases; nucleotides not matched to a gene: 7. The germline gives CDR1 KGHSH, CDR2 LQKENI. The CDR3 bases are TGTGCCAGCTCACCGGACAGGGGGCGATGGAATGAAGCTTTCTTT. As protein: CASSPDRGRWNEAFF.

The chain carries TRBV19 and TRBJ2-2; tentatively, D is TRBD1 (6 bases). Trimming shortened V by 5 bases and J by 6 bases, and 16 bases separated the two germline ends. This CDR3 is built from 15 residues. The germline V gene encodes CDR1 LNHDA and CDR2 SQIVND (reference sequence). The CDR3, as DNA: TGTGCCAGTAGTCGTAGGACAGTGGGCCCCGGGGAGCTGTTTTTT. This gives the protein CASSRRTVGPGELFF. Based on the CDR3 plus reference TRBV19 and TRBJ2-2, the full variable domain is DGGITQSPKYLFRKEGQNVTLSCEQNLNHDAMYWYRQDPGQGLRLIYYSQIVNDFQKGDIAEGYSVSREKKESFPLTVTSAQKNPTAFYLCASSRRTVGPGELFFGEGSRLTVL.

The chain has TRBV7-6 and TRBJ2-2; 9 nucleotides match TRBD1. V lost 5 bases and J lost 7; bases outside the gene matches: 14. Per germline, CDR1 SGHVS and CDR2 FNYEAQ. This CDR3 has 17 residues. In DNA form, the CDR3 reads TGTGCCAGCAGCCTAAAACCGGGACAGGGAAAAATCGGGGAGCTGTTTTTT. Translated: CASSLKPGQGKIGELFF. The full variable domain, its missing parts supplied by reference TRBV7-6 and TRBJ2-2, is GAGVSQSPRYKVTKRGQDVALRCDPISGHVSLYWYRQALGQGPEFLTYFNYEAQQDKSGLPNDRFSAERPEGSISTLTIQRTEQRDSAMYRCASSLKPGQGKIGELFFGEGSRLTVL.

The V and J genes are TRBV3-1 (or the pseudogene TRBV3-2) and TRBJ1-3; no clear D gene. This CDR3 spans 14 amino acids. The germline gives CDR1 LGHDT, CDR2 YNNKEL (reference sequence). Trimming took off 1 base at V and 2 bases at J, with 6 bases between the two ends. The CDR3 nucleotides are TGTGCCAGCAGCCAAGGGGCAGCTGGAAACACCATATATTTT. Amino acids: CASSQGAAGNTIYF.

This clone occurred once. The genes are TRBV6-6 and TRBJ2-1, with no clear D. Germline V gives CDR1 MNHNY, CDR2 SVGAGI (reference sequence). Deletions cut 2 bases from V and 2 bases from J, with 13 bases between. There are 16 residues in the CDR3. Here the CDR3 DNA reads TGTGCCAGCAGTTACCCGCCTGGTAGCACCTACAATGAGCAGTTCTTC. Protein sequence: CASSYPPGSTYNEQFF.

V usage is TRBV7-2 and J usage is TRBJ1-5; tentative D call: TRBD1 (5 bases). Trimming removed 1 base from V and 6 bases from J, with 16 bases in between. The germline gives CDR1 SGHTA, CDR2 FQGNSA. The CDR3 sequence is 16 residues long. CDR3 DNA sequence: TGTGCCAGCAGCTTAGTCCCAGGGTCTTTAGGTCAGCCCCAGCATTTT. Residues: CASSLVPGSLGQPQHF.